A selection of T cell receptor beta chains follows, all from one sample in a study of glioma-infiltrating T cells. One entry per CDR3 protein, called by TCRdb with MiXCR from the multiplex PCR reads. The sample includes 150,000 to 200,000 distinct CDR3 sequences, about 31% of them seen just once. Specimen: glioma tissue, nonneoplastic brain tissue, or PBMCs (not recorded which). The source of these receptors is a human donor with low-grade glioma or glioblastoma, undergoing nonglioma brain surgery, or in good health (not recorded which). The CDR3 runs from the conserved cysteine through the conserved F or W. The order of the fields is V gene, D gene, J gene, clone size, CDR3 DNA, CDR3 protein. D genes are given only for firm matches. Size tells how often a clone was seen (once, few, many) or the class of an expanded clone, and some rows leave it out.

TRBV6-2/TRBV6-3	NA	TRBJ1-1	many	TGTGCCAGCAGTTACTCACAAGGGAACACTGAAGCTTTCTTT	CASSYSQGNTEAFF
TRBV2	TRBD1	TRBJ2-3	many	TGTGCCAGCAGTGGACAGGGGGTCACAGATACGCAGTATTTT	CASSGQGVTDTQYF
TRBV19	NA	TRBJ1-1	NA	TGTGCCAGTATCCAGACGGGGGCTACAACTGAAGCTTTCTTT	CASIQTGATTEAFF
TRBV19	NA	TRBJ1-2	many	TGTGCCAGTACCCGGGACGCTAACTATGGCTACACCTTC	CASTRDANYGYTF
TRBV3-1	TRBD2	TRBJ2-5	few	TGTGCCAGCAGCCAAACTCCTCCTAGCGGCCAAGAGACCCAGTACTTC	CASSQTPPSGQETQYF
TRBV14	NA	TRBJ2-7	NA	TGTGCCAGCAGCCTAACGATCCCAAGAGGGTCCTACGAGCAGTACTTC	CASSLTIPRGSYEQYF
TRBV10-3	TRBD2	TRBJ2-3	many	TGTGCCACCATGATTAGCGGGATACGCACAGATACGCAGTATTTT	CATMISGIRTDTQYF
TRBV4-1	NA	TRBJ2-7	many	TGCGCCAGCAGCCTCTACCGGGGGGCGCCCGAGCAGTACTTC	CASSLYRGAPEQYF
TRBV12-3/TRBV12-4	NA	TRBJ1-1	NA	TGTGCCAGCAGTTTCTCCCTGAACACTGAAGCTTTCTTT	CASSFSLNTEAFF
TRBV27	NA	TRBJ2-7	many	TGTGCCAGCAGGAAAGAGGGGGAGAAGGTTTCCCACGAGCAGTACTTC	CASRKEGEKVSHEQYF
TRBV20-1	TRBD2	TRBJ2-3	many	TGCAGTGCCCCGGGAGGGTGGGCAGATACGCAGTATTTT	CSAPGGWADTQYF
TRBV7-2	TRBD1	TRBJ1-6	many	TGTGCCAGCAGCCCGACAGGGGGAATTTCACCCCTCCACTTT	CASSPTGGISPLHF
TRBV7-2	NA	TRBJ1-1	many	TGTGCCAGCAGCTTCGATACACTGGCTTTCTTT	CASSFDTLAFF
TRBV7-9	NA	TRBJ1-6	few	TGTGCCAGCAGCTTCATCTTATCCCAGGGTGGTTCACCCCTCCACTTT	CASSFILSQGGSPLHF
TRBV5-4	NA	TRBJ1-6	few	TGTGCCAGCAGCTTGTCCCGCGGCCCCTATAATTCACCCCTCCACTTT	CASSLSRGPYNSPLHF
TRBV4-1	NA	TRBJ2-3	NA	TGCGCCAGCAGCCAAGACGGTGGGGGGCGTAAGGTCACAGATACGCAGTATTTT	CASSQDGGGRKVTDTQYF
TRBV3-1	NA	TRBJ2-2	once	TGTGCCAGCAGCCTAAGGACGGGAACCGGGGAGCTGTCTTTT	CASSLRTGTGELSF
TRBV3-1	NA	TRBJ1-1	NA	TGTGCCAGCAGTTCTTCAAACACAGGATACACTGAAGCTTTCTTT	CASSSSNTGYTEAFF
TRBV12-3/TRBV12-4	NA	TRBJ2-3	many	TGTGCCAGCAAAACCCCAAAAGATACGCAGTATTTT	CASKTPKDTQYF
TRBV7-2	TRBD1	TRBJ2-3	many	TGTGCCAGCAGCACGAGGACAGGGGGTAGTGACACGCAGTATTTT	CASSTRTGGSDTQYF
TRBV6-2/TRBV6-3	TRBD2	TRBJ2-2	many	TGTGCCAGCACGCCTCCCGGGACTACCGGGTCCGGGGAGCTGTTTTTT	CASTPPGTTGSGELFF
TRBV4-1	TRBD1	TRBJ2-5	many	TGCGCCAGCAGCCAGCCGGACAGGGAAGAGACCCAGTACTTC	CASSQPDREETQYF
TRBV6-6	NA	TRBJ1-5	many	TGTGCCAGCAGTTACACAGGCCGAGGCAATCAGCCCCAGCATTTT	CASSYTGRGNQPQHF
TRBV4-1	TRBD1	TRBJ2-1	many	TGCGCCAGCCGGGACAGGGGAGGTAAGAGCTCCTACAATGAGCAGTTCTTC	CASRDRGGKSSYNEQFF
TRBV4-3	NA	TRBJ2-1	NA	TGCGCCAGCAGCCAAGGATATCTCGCGACCAATGAGCAGTTCTTC	CASSQGYLATNEQFF
TRBV29-1	NA	TRBJ2-7	once	TGCAGCGTTGTTGGGGTCTACGAGCAGTACTTC	CSVVGVYEQYF
TRBV5-6	NA	TRBJ2-3	NA	TGTGCCAGCAGCTGGGGGTCGACCCAAGGTACGCAGTATTTT	CASSWGSTQGTQYF
TRBV29-1	NA	TRBJ1-2	NA	TGCAGCCTTTCGAGGCCCAAAGGCTACACCTTC	CSLSRPKGYTF
TRBV2	TRBD2	TRBJ2-2	NA	TGTGCCTCCAGGCTAGCGGGAGAGACCGGGGAGCTGTTTTTT	CASRLAGETGELFF
TRBV6-2/TRBV6-3	TRBD1	TRBJ2-2	NA	TGTGCCAGCAGTTTCAGGGGGCTCTTAGCCCATGGGGTCGCCGGGGAGCTGTTTTTT	CASSFRGLLAHGVAGELFF
TRBV29-1	NA	TRBJ1-2	many	TGCAGCGTGGACGGATTCTATGGCTACACCTTC	CSVDGFYGYTF
TRBV3-1	TRBD1	TRBJ2-5	many	TGTGCCAGCAGCCCTGCGGACAGGGGAGAGACCCAGTACTTC	CASSPADRGETQYF
TRBV7-2	NA	TRBJ2-3	many	TGTGCCAGCACCGATGACAGGTCTAGCACAGATACGCAGTATTTT	CASTDDRSSTDTQYF
TRBV12-3/TRBV12-4	NA	TRBJ1-3	few	TGTGCCAGCAGTTTATCTTCTAGGGCTCTCTATGGAAACACCATATATTTT	CASSLSSRALYGNTIYF
TRBV6-6	NA	TRBJ1-2	many	TGTGCCAGCAGTTACCACCTGGGCTATGGCTACACCTTC	CASSYHLGYGYTF
TRBV6-6	NA	TRBJ1-5	many	TGTGCCAGCAGTTACACGACAGGAACCGATCAGCCCCAGCATTTT	CASSYTTGTDQPQHF
TRBV2	NA	TRBJ2-7	many	TGTGCCAGCATCTCTCTCTACTGGAGTGCCTTTGAGCAGTACTTC	CASISLYWSAFEQYF